Sequencing of this T cell receptor beta chain was carried out in a study of cytomegalovirus exposure and HLA in healthy donors. Study-level results: Overall, some 160 TCR beta chains were annotated as cytomegalovirus-associated.

Concerning this clone: The antigen is unknown.

Trimming took off 3 bases at V and 0 bases at J, with 5 bases between the two ends. Germline V gives CDR1 MNHNS, CDR2 SASEGT. The CDR3 is 14 amino acids. The PCR had 60 Vbeta and 13 Jbeta primers. Data came from immunoSEQ multiplex PCR; TCRdb stores just in-frame clones and leaves some out. The table has some 180,000 clones, roughly 88% seen once. Sequencing input: PBMCs. This chain joins TRBV6-1 and TRBJ2-2; D is unclear. This TCR came from a girl aged 2 to 10 in good health and CMV-seropositive. CDR3 sequence reads: CASSDLSNTGELFF. CDR3 bases: TGTGCCAGCAGTGACCTTTCGAACACCGGGGAGCTGTTTTTT.